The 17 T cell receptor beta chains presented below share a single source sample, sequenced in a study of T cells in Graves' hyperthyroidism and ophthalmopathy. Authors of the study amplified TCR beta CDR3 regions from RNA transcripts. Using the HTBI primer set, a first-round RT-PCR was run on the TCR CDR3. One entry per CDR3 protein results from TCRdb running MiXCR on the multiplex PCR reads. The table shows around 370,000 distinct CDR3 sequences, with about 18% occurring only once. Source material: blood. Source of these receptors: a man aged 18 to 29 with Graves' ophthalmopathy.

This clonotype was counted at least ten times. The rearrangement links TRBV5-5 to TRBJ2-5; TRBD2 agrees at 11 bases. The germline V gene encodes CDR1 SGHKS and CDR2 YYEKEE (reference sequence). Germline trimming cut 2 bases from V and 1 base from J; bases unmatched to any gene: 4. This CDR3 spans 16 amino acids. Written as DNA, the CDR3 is TGTGCCAGCAGCTTTCTTAGCGGGGGGGCCCAAGAGACCCAGTACTTC. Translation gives CASSFLSGGAQETQYF.

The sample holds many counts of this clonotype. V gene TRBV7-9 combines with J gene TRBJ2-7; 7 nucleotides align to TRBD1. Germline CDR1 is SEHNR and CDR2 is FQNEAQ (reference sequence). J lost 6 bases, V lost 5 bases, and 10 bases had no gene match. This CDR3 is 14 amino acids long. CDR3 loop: CASSRGTGQIEQYF. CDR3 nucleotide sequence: TGTGCCAGCAGCAGGGGGACGGGACAGATCGAGCAGTACTTC.

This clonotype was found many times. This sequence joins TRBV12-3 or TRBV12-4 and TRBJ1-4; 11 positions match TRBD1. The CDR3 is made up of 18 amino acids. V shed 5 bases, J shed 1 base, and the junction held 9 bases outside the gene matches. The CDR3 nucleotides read TGTGCCAGCAGTCCCCGGGACAGGGGGACTGGAACTAATGAAAAACTGTTTTTT. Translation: CASSPRDRGTGTNEKLFF.

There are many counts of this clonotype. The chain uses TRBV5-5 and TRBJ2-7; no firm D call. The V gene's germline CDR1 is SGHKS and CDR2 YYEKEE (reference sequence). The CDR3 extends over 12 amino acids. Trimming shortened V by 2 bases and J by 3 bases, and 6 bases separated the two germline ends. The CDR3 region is CASSFYDYEQYF. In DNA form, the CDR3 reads TGTGCCAGCAGCTTTTATGACTACGAGCAGTACTTC.

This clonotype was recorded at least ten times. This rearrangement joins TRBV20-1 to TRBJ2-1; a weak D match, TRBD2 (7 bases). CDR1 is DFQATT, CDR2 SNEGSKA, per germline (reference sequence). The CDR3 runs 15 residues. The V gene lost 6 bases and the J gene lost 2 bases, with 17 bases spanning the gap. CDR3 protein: CSAIPRGATYNEQFF. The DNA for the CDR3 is TGCAGTGCAATCCCCCGGGGGGCGACCTACAATGAGCAGTTCTTC.

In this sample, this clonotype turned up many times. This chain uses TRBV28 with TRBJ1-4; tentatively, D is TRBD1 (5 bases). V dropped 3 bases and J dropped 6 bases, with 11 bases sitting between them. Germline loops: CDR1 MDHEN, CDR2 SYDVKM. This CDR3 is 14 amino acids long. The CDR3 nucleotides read TGTGCCAGCAGTTTTTCCTGGGGGTATGAAAAACTGTTTTTT. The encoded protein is CASSFSWGYEKLFF.

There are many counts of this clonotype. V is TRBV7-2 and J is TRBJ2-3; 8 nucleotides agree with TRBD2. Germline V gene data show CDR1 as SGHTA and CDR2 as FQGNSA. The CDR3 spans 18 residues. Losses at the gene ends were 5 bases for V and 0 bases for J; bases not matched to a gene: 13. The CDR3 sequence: CASSRRFLGGGSTDTQYF. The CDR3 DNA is TGTGCCAGCAGCCGCCGCTTCCTAGGCGGGGGGAGCACAGATACGCAGTATTTT.

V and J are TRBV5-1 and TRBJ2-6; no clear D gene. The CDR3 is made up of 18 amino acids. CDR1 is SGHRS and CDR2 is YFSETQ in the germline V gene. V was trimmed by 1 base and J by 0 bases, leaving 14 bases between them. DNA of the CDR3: TGCGCCAGCAGCTTGAGTGGGCAGAGAGTCTCTGGGGCCAACGTCCTGACTTTC. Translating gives CASSLSGQRVSGANVLTF. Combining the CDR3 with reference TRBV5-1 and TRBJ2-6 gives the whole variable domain KAGVTQTPRYLIKTRGQQVTLSCSPISGHRSVSWYQQTPGQGLQFLFEYFSETQRNKGNFPGRFSGRQFSNSRSEMNVSTLELGDSALYLCASSLSGQRVSGANVLTFGAGSRLTVL.

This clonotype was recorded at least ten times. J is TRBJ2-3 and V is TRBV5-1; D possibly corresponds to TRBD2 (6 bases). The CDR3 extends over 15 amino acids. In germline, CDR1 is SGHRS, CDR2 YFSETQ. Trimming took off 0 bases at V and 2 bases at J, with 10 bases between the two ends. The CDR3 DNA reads TGCGCCAGCAGCTTGGGTAGCGGACCCACAGATACGCAGTATTTT. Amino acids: CASSLGSGPTDTQYF.

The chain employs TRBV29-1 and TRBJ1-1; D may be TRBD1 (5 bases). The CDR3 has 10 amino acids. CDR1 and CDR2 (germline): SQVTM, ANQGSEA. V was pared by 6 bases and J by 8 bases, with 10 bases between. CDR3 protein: CSVRRVEAFF. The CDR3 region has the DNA TGCAGCGTCCGCAGGGTCGAAGCTTTCTTT.

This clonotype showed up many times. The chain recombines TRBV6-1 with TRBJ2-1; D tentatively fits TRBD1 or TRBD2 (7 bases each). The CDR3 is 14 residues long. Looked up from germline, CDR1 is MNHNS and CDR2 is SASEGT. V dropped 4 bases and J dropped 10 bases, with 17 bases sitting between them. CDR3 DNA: TGTGCCAGCAGTGTTCAGGGGGGGGTTCGGGAGCAGTTCTTC. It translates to CASSVQGGVREQFF.

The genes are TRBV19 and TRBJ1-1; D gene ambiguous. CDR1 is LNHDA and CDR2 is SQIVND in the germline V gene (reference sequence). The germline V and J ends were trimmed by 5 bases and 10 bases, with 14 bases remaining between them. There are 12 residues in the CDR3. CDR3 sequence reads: CASSLGSAGAFF. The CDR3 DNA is TGTGCCAGTAGTTTGGGTTCAGCCGGAGCTTTCTTT.

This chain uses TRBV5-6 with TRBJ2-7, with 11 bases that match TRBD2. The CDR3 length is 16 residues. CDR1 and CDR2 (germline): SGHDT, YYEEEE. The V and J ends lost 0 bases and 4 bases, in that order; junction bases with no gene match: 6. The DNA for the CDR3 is TGTGCCAGCAGCTTGGAGGGACTAGCGGCTAATTACGAGCAGTACTTC. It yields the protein CASSLEGLAANYEQYF.

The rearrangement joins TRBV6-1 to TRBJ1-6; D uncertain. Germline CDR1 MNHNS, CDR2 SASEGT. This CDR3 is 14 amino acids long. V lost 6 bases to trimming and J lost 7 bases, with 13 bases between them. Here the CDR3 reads CASSSPGENSPLHF. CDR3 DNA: TGTGCCAGCAGCTCTCCGGGCGAGAATTCACCCCTCCACTTT.

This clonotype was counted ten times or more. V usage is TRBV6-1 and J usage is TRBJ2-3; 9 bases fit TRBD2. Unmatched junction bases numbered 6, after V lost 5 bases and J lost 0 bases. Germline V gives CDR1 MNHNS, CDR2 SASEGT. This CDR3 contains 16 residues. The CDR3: CASSFSGGLSTDTQYF. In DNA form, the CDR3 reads TGTGCCAGCAGTTTCAGCGGGGGGCTGAGCACAGATACGCAGTATTTT.

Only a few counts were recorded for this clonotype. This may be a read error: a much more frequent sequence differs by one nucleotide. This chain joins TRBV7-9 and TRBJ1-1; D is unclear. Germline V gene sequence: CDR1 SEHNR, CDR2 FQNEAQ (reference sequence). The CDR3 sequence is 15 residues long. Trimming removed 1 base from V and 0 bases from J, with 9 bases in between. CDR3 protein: CASSLVVEVNTEAFF. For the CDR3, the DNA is TGTGCCAGCAGCTTAGTGGTTGAAGTGAACACTGAAGCTTTCTTT.

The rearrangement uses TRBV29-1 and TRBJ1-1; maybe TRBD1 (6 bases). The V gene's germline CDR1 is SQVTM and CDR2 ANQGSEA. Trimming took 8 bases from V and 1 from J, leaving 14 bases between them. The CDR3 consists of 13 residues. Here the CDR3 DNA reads TGCAGCCCCCCGGGACACACGAACACTGAAGCTTTCTTT. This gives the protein CSPPGHTNTEAFF.